This T cell receptor (beta chain) appears in the sequencing data of a study of cytomegalovirus exposure and HLA in healthy donors. Findings and caveats of the study: Per a later analysis, approximately 16,000 TCR beta sequences showed association with HLA alleles at 0.05 false discovery rate.

As for this clone: Its antigen remains unknown.

PCR employed 60 Vbeta and 13 Jbeta primers. The table came from immunoSEQ multiplex PCR; TCRdb's copy has only in-frame clones and leaves some out. The sample carries 50,000 or so clones, around three quarters recorded once. Germline CDR1 reads SGHKS; CDR2 reads YYEKEE (reference sequence). The CDR3 spans 13 residues. Unmatched junction bases numbered 2, after V lost 1 base and J lost 6 bases. The chain links TRBV5-5 to TRBJ1-2; 8 nucleotides line up with TRBD1. The specimen sequenced was PBMCs. The clonotype comes from a man between 25 and 39 years old in good health and CMV-seronegative. CDR3 residues: CASSLQGADGYTF. The CDR3 DNA sequence: TGTGCCAGCAGCTTGCAGGGGGCAGATGGCTACACCTTC.